This TCR beta chain was observed in a study of beta chain features in type 1 diabetes (dated by TCRdb to between 2018 and 2020). About the investigation overall: Mean age, gender distribution, total cell number and subset yield were not different between patients and healthy donors. A total of roughly 100 million sorted cells were examined across all samples, and the number of cells per subset was strongly correlated with RNA yield. In the study, recently diagnosed type 1 diabetes patients and matched healthy donors were compared on the TCRB repertoires of their sorted circulating CD4+ T cell subsets. Naive and central memory subsets were obtained from all 30 or so donors, but regulatory and stem cell-like memory subsets were isolated from only 8 patients and roughly eight healthy donors.

The High Capacity cDNA Reverse Transcription Kit was used to reverse transcribe all of the isolated RNA, meaning that expressed TCRB transcripts were what got sequenced. Deep immunoSEQ sequencing was performed on naive, central memory and regulatory T cell samples, with an average of around 3.5 million total reads per sample. Sorted cells were lysed in RLT buffer and RNA was extracted with DNase-treated RNeasy Micro or Mini kits, depending on cell number. Each cell subset was processed on its own to prevent cross-contamination, while patient and healthy donor samples were processed together. TCRB sequences were amplified from cDNA with the immunoSEQ multiplex PCR, producing 87-bp fragments spanning the CDR3 region. Sequencing of the amplicons was done on the Illumina HiSeq platform. As for the original processing: PCR bias was computationally corrected using synthetic template baselines, reads within Hamming distance 2 were collapsed, and singletons that could not be merged were discarded. Reads were aligned to IMGT to assign V, D and J genes, CDR3 length, and insertions or deletions at six rearrangement sites. Within each subset, clonotype counts were normalized to the number of sorted cells before true diversity and Gini coefficients were calculated with the tcR R package. The overlap coefficient, calculated on TCRB nucleotide sequences, was used to measure repertoire sharing. Imported from immuneACCESS, the table was reduced by TCRdb to in-frame sequences with V and J called. These copies leave out some clones; in studies compared against another copy, an unresolved V gene accounts for under half, and the cause of the remainder is not known. The V and J calls and clone size were taken over from that table, and D and trimming were inferred from the DNA. For this sample the table gives around 170,000 clones, of which 7% to 10% were detected only once. Around 2.5% of the sample belongs to the ten largest clones.

From each donor, a single peripheral blood sample of approximately 0.11 L on average was drawn into heparinised tubes. Naive, central memory, regulatory and stem cell-like memory CD4+ T cells were sorted on a BD FACSAria II using a panel including CD45RO, CCR7, CD25, CD127, CD95 and CD27. Purity was above 98% for every sorted population. PBMCs were isolated right away by Lymphoprep density gradient centrifugation and were stained directly, without culture. So that batch effects would be minimized, each experiment stained and sorted samples in pairs, pairing one healthy donor with one patient. This clone was observed many times. Its target antigen remains unknown. No base-level quality is on record; no much larger clone is a single base apart. Findings and caveats that apply to the study as a whole: Type 1 diabetes patients showed a moderate but significant shortening of TCRB CDR3 length in all four CD4+ subsets. Naive, central memory and regulatory TCRB repertoires appeared to be more alike among patients than among healthy donors. Only small numbers of individuals were included in the HLA sub-analyses, which left unresolved whether HLA type had any influence on TCRB rearrangement. Fewer insertions and more nucleotide deletions at VDJ recombination sites were observed in patients with type 1 diabetes, implying thymic rearrangement abnormalities. Because cDNA was sequenced instead of genomic DNA, activated cells with high expression could be over-represented, although the groups did not differ in activation or CD3 levels. PCR might favor shorter templates, but patient and control samples were amplified and corrected together, so any skew would affect both groups equally.

The sequenced sample was central memory CD4+ T cells from blood. This TCR derives from a woman aged 18-29 years in good health.

The CDR3 here reads CASIRENTEQFF. The DNA reads TGTGCCAGCATTCGGGAGAACACTGAGCAGTTCTTC. Here the chain combines TRBV2 and TRBJ2-1; the D gene is possibly TRBD2, with 6 bases matching. Cut back by 7 bases and 9 bases, the V and J ends lie 13 bases apart. For CDR1 and CDR2, the germline V gene lists SNHLY and FYNNEI. CDR3 length: 12 amino acids, cysteine to phenylalanine. Left in the record is the CDR3 DNA by itself, 36 bases read in frame from the first base.